The TCR beta chain described here comes from a study of STAT5B mutations in CD4+ large granular lymphocyte leukemia. Notes on the study in general: 8/27 top patient clones versus 2/35 control clones were TRBV06-family.

Clones were sequenced by immunoSEQ multiplex PCR, and TCRdb holds only the in-frame ones, with some missing. This table has about 36,000 clones, 65% to 80% appearing once. With 4 bases clipped from V and 7 bases from J, the junction kept 11 bases outside the gene matches. Germline V gene lookup returns CDR1 SQVTM and CDR2 ANQGSEA. The CDR3 is 15 amino acids. This clone was detected once. What it binds is not known. This rearrangement joins TRBV29-1 to TRBJ2-7; 12 bases map to TRBD2. This clonotype originated in a human donor in good health. The sample taken for sequencing was CD4+ T cells from blood buffy coats. The CDR3 DNA reads TGCAGCGTTGCTCTGAGACTAGCGGGAGATGGAGAGCAGTACTTC. Translating gives CSVALRLAGDGEQYF.